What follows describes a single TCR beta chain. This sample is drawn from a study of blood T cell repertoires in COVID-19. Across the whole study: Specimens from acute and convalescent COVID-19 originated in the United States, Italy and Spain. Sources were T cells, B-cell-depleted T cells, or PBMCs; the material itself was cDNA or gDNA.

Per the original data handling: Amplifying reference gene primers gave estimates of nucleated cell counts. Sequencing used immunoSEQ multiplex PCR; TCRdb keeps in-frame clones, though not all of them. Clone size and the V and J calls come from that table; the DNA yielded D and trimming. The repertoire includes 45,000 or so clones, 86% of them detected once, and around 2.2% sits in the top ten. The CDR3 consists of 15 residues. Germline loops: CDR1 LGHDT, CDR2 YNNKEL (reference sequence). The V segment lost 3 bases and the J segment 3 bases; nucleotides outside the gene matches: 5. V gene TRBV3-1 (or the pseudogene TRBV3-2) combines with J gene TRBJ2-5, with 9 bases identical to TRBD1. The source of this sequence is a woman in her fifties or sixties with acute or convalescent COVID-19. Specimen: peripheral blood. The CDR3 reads CASSHPQGAEETQYF. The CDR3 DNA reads TGTGCCAGCAGCCACCCACAGGGGGCTGAAGAGACCCAGTACTTC.